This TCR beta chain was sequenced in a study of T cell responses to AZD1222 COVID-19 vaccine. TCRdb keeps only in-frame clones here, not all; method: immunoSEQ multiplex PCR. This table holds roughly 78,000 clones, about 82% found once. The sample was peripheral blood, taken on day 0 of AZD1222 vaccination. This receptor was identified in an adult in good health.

CDR3: CASSPGGTEAFF. The DNA for the CDR3 is TGTGCCAGCAGCCCAGGGGGCACTGAAGCTTTCTTT. The J gene is TRBJ1-1, the V gene TRBV6-5, with TRBD1 matching over 7 bases. V was clipped by 6 bases and J by 4 bases; unmatched bases: 2. CDR1 is MNHEY, CDR2 SVGAGI, per germline. The CDR3 length is 12 residues.